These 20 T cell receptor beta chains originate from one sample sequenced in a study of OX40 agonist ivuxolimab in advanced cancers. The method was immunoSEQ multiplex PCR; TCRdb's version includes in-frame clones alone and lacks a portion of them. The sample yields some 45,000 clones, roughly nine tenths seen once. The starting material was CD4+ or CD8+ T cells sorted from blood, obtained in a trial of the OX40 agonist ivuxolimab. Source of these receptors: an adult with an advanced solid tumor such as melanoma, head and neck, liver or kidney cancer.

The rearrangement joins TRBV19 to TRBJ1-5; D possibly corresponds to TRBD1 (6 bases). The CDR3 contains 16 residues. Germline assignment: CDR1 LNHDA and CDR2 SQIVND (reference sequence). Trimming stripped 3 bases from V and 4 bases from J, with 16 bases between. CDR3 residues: CASSIGTSLPNQPQHF. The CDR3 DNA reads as TGTGCCAGTAGTATCGGGACATCACTTCCTAATCAGCCCCAGCATTTT.

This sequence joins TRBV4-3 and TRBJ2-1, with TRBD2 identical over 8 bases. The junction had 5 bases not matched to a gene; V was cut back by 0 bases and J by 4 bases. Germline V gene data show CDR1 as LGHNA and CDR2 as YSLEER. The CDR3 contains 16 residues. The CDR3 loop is CASSQDTGGGYNEQFF. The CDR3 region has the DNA TGCGCCAGCAGCCAAGACACAGGCGGGGGGTACAATGAGCAGTTCTTC.

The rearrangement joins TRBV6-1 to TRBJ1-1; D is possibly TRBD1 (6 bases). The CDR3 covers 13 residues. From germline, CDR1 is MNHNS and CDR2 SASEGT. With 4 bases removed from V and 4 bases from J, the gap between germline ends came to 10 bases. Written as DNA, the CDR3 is TGTGCCAGCAGTGGACAGGACGGCACTGAAGCTTTCTTT. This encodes CASSGQDGTEAFF.

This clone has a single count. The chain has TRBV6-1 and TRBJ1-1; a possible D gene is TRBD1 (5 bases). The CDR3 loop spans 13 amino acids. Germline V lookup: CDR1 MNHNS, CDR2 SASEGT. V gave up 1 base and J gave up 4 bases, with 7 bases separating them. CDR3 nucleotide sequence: TGTGCCAGCAGTGAAGTAGGGGTCACTGAAGCTTTCTTT. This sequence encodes CASSEVGVTEAFF.

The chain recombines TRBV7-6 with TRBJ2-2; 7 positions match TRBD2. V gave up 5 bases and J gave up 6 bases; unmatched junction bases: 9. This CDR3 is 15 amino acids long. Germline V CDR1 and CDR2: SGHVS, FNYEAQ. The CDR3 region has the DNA TGTGCCAGCAGCCCCCTTGGGGGGGACGCCGGGGAGCTGTTTTTT. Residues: CASSPLGGDAGELFF.

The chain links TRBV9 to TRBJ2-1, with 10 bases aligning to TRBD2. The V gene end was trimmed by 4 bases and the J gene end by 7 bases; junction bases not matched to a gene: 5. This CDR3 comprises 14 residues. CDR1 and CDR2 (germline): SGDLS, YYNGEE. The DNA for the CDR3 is TGTGCCAGCAGCACTAGCGGGATAACAAATGAGCAGTTCTTC. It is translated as CASSTSGITNEQFF.

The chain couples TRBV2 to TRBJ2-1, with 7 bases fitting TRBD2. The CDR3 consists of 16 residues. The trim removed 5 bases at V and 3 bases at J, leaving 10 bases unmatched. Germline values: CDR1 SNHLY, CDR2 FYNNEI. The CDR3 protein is CASSPRGGRDYNEQFF. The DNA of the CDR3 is TGTGCCAGCAGTCCCCGGGGAGGGAGAGACTACAATGAGCAGTTCTTC.

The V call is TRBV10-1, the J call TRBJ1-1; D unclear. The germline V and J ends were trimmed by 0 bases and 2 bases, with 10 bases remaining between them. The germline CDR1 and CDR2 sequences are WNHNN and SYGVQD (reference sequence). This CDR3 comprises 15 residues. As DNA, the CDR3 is TGCGCCAGCAGTGAGTCACCGGGTAGTAACACTGAAGCTTTCTTT. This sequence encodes CASSESPGSNTEAFF.

CDR3 in amino acids: CASSQDRGWEQFF. The CDR3 DNA is TGCGCCAGCAGCCAAGATCGGGGTTGGGAGCAGTTCTTC. The chain combines TRBV4-3 with TRBJ2-1; D is possibly TRBD2 (5 bases). The CDR3 consists of 13 residues. CDR1 and CDR2 from the germline V gene are LGHNA and YSLEER. V gave up 0 bases and J gave up 10 bases, with 10 bases separating them.

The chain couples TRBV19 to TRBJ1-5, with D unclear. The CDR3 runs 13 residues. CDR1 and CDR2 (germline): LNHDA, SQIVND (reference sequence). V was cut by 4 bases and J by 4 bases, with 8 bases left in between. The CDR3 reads CASSSGTNQPQHF. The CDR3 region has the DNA TGTGCCAGTAGTAGTGGCACAAATCAGCCCCAGCATTTT.

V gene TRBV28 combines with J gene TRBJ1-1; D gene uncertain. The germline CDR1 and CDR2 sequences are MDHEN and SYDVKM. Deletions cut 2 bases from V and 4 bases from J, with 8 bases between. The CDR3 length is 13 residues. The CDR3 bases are TGTGCCAGCAGTTTAGGGCCGCCCACTGAAGCTTTCTTT. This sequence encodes CASSLGPPTEAFF.

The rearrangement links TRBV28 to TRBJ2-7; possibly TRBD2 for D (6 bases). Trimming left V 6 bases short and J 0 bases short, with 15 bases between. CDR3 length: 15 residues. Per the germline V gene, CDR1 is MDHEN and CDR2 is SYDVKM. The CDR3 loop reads CASRRGGTVSYEQYF. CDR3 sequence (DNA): TGTGCCAGCAGAAGGGGCGGGACGGTCTCCTACGAGCAGTACTTC.

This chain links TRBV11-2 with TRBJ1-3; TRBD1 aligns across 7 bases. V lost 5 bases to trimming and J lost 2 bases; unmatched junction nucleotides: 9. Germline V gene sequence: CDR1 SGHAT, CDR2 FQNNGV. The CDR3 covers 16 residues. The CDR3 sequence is CASSALTGRAGNTIYF. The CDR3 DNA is TGTGCCAGCAGCGCCCTGACAGGGAGGGCTGGAAACACCATATATTTT. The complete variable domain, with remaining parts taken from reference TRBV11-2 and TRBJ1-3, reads EAGVAQSPRYKIIEKRQSVAFWCNPISGHATLYWYQQILGQGPKLLIQFQNNGVVDDSQLPKDRFSAERLKGVDSTLKIQPAKLEDSAVYLCASSALTGRAGNTIYFGEGSWLTVV.

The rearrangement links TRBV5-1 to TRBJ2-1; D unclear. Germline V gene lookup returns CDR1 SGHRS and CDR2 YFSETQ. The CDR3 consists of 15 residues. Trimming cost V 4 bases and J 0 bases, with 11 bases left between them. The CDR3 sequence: CASSQLDASYNEQFF. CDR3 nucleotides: TGCGCCAGCAGCCAGTTGGACGCCTCCTACAATGAGCAGTTCTTC.

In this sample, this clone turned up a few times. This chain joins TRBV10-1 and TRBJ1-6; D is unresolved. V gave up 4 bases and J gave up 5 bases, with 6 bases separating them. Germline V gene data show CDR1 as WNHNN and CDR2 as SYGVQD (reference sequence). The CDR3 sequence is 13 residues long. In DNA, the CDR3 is TGCGCCAGCAGTGGTGACAATAATTCACCCCTCCACTTT. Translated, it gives CASSGDNNSPLHF.

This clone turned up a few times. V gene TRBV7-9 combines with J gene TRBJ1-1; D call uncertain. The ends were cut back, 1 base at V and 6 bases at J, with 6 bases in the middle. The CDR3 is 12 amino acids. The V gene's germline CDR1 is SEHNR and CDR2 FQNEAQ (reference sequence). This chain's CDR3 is CASSLDSSEAFF. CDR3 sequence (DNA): TGTGCCAGCAGCTTAGACAGTTCTGAAGCTTTCTTT.

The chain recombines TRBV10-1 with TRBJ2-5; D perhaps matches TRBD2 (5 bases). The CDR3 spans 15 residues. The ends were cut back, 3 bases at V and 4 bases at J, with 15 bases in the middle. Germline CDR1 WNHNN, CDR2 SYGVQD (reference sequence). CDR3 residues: CASSDPGNNGETQYF. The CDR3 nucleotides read TGCGCCAGCAGTGACCCGGGGAATAACGGAGAGACCCAGTACTTC.

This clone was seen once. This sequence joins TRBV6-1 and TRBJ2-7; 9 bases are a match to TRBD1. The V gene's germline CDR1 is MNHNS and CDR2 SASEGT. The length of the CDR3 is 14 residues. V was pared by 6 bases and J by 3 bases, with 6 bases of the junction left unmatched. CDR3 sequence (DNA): TGTGCCAGCAGGAAGAGGGACAGGGACTACGAGCAGTACTTC. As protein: CASRKRDRDYEQYF.

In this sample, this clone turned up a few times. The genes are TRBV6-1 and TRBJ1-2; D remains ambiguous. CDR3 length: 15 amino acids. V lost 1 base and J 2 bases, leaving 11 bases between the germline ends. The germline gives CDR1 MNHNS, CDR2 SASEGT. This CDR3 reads CASSEDPQPNYGYTF. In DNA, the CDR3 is TGTGCCAGCAGTGAAGATCCCCAGCCCAACTATGGCTACACCTTC.

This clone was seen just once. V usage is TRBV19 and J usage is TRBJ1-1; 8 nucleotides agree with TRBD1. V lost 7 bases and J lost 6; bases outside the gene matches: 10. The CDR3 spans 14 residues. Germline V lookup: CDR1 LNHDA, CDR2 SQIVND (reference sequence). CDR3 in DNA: TGTGCCAGTACGGGACAGGAGTACTCTTCTGAAGCTTTCTTT. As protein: CASTGQEYSSEAFF. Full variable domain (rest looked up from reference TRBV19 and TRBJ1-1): DGGITQSPKYLFRKEGQNVTLSCEQNLNHDAMYWYRQDPGQGLRLIYYSQIVNDFQKGDIAEGYSVSREKKESFPLTVTSAQKNPTAFYLCASTGQEYSSEAFFGQGTRLTVV.